What follows are 2 T cell receptor beta chains derived from one specimen sequenced in a study of glioma-infiltrating T cells after dendritic cell vaccination. Assay used: immunoSEQ multiplex PCR; TCRdb lists only in-frame clones, some missing. Among about 92,000 clones listed, 65% to 90% were seen once. Sequenced here: blood, sampled before dendritic cell vaccination. These receptors were collected from a human donor with glioblastoma.

The chain carries TRBV5-1 and TRBJ2-5; a weak D match, TRBD1 (5 bases). CDR3 size: 15 residues. Germline CDR1 and CDR2: SGHRS and YFSETQ. V dropped 0 bases and J dropped 2 bases, with 11 bases sitting between them. CDR3: CASSLGYGQQETQYF. The CDR3 DNA reads TGCGCCAGCAGCTTGGGGTACGGACAACAAGAGACCCAGTACTTC.

This chain uses TRBV19 with TRBJ1-2; no reliable D call. Germline V CDR1 and CDR2: LNHDA, SQIVND (reference sequence). V gave up 6 bases and J gave up 1 base, with 9 bases separating them. The CDR3 is made up of 13 amino acids. CDR3 bases: TGTGCCAGTAGCCGCGACTTTAACTATGGCTACACCTTC. Protein sequence: CASSRDFNYGYTF.